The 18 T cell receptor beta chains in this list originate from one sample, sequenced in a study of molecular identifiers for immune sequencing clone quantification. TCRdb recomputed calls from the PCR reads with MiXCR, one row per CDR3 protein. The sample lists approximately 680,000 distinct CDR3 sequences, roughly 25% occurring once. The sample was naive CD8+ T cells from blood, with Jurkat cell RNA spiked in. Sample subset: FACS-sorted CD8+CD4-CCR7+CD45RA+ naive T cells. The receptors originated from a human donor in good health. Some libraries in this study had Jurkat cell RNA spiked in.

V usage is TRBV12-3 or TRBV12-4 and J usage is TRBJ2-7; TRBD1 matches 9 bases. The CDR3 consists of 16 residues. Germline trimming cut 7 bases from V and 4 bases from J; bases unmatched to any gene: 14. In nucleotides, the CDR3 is TGTGCCAGCACCCCCCGCCCGGGGACAGGGTTATACGAGCAGTACTTC. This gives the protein CASTPRPGTGLYEQYF.

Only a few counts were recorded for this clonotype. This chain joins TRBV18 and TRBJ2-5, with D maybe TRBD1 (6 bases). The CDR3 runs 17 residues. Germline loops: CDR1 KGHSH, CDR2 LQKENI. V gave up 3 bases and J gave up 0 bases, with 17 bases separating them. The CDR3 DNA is TGTGCCAGCTCACCCCCTGATCGGGGACACCACCAAGAGACCCAGTACTTC. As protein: CASSPPDRGHHQETQYF.

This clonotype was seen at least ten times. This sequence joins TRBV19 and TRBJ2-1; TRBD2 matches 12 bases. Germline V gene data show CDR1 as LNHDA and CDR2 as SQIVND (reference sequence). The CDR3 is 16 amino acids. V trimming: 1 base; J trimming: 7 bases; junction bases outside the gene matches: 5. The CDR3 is CASSIAPSGRDNEQFF. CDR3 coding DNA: TGTGCCAGTAGTATAGCTCCTAGCGGGAGGGATAATGAGCAGTTCTTC. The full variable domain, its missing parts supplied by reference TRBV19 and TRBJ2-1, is DGGITQSPKYLFRKEGQNVTLSCEQNLNHDAMYWYRQDPGQGLRLIYYSQIVNDFQKGDIAEGYSVSREKKESFPLTVTSAQKNPTAFYLCASSIAPSGRDNEQFFGPGTRLTVL.

For the CDR3, the DNA is TGTGCCAGCAGTCCAACCGGGACAGACATGAACACTGAAGCTTTCTTT. It translates to CASSPTGTDMNTEAFF. The V call is TRBV7-6, the J call TRBJ1-1; 7 bases fit TRBD1. There are 16 residues in the CDR3. CDR1 and CDR2 from the germline V gene are SGHVS and FNYEAQ. Trimming took 6 bases from V and 0 from J; bases not matched to a gene: 10.

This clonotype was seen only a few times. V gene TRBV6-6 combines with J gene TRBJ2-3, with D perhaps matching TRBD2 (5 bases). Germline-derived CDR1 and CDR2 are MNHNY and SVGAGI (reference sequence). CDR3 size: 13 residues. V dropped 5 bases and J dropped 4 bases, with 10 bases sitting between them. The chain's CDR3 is CASSGTAADTQYF. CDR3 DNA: TGTGCCAGCAGTGGTACAGCGGCAGATACGCAGTATTTT.

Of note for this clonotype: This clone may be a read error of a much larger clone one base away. The CDR3 region has the DNA TGCGCCAGCAGTTGGAACGGGGAAGTTTTCTTT. Protein product: CASSWNGEVFF. The rearrangement uses TRBV5-1 and TRBJ1-1; D ambiguous. Germline CDR1 is SGHRS and CDR2 is YFSETQ. This CDR3 contains 11 residues. Based on the CDR3 plus reference TRBV5-1 and TRBJ1-1, the full variable domain is KAGVTQTPRYLIKTRGQQVTLSCSPISGHRSVSWYQQTPGQGLQFLFEYFSETQRNKGNFPGRFSGRQFSNSRSEMNVSTLELGDSALYLCASSWNGEVFFGQGTRLTVV.

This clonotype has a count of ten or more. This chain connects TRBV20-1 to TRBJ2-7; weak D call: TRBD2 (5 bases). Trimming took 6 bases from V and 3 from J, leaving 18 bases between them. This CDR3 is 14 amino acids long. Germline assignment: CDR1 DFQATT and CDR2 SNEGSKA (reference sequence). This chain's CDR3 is CSAHEGSPLYEQYF. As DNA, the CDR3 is TGCAGTGCCCACGAGGGTAGCCCTCTCTACGAGCAGTACTTC.

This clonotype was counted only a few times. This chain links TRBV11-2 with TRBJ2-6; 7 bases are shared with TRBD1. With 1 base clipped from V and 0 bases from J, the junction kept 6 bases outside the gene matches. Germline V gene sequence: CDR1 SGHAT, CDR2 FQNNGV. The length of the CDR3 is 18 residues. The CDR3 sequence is CASSLAGTVSSGANVLTF. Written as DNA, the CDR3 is TGTGCCAGCAGCTTAGCCGGGACAGTCAGCTCTGGGGCCAACGTCCTGACTTTC.

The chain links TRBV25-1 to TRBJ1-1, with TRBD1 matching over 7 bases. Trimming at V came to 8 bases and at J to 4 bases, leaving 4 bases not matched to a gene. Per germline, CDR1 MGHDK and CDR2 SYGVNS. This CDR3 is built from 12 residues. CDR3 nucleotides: TGTGCCAGCGGGACAGTTACCACTGAAGCTTTCTTT. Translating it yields CASGTVTTEAFF.

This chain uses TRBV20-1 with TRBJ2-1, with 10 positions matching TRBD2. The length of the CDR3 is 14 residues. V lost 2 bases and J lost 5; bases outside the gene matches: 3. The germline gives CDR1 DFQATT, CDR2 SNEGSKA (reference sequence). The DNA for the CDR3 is TGCAGTGCTAGACGAGCGGGGGGGGACAATGAGCAGTTCTTC. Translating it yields CSARRAGGDNEQFF.

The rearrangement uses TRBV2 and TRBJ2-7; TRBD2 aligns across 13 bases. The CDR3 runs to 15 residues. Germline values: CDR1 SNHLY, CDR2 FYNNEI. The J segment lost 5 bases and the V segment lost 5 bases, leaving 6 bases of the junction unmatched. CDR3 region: CASSRGGLAGNEQYF. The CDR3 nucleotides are TGTGCCAGCAGTCGAGGGGGACTAGCGGGAAACGAGCAGTACTTC.

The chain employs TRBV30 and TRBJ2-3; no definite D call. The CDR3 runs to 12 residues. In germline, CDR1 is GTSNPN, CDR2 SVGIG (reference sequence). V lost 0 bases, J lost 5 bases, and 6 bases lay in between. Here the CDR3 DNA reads TGTGCCTGGAGTGTGGGTCTAGATACGCAGTATTTT. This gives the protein CAWSVGLDTQYF.

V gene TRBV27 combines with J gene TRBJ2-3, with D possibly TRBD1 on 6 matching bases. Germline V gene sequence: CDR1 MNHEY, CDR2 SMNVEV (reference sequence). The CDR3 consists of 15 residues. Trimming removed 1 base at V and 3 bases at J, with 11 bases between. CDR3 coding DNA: TGTGCCAGCAGTTTATTTCTAGGGACAACAGATACGCAGTATTTT. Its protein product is CASSLFLGTTDTQYF.

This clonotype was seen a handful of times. DNA for the CDR3: TGTGCCAGCACGGGACAGGCTACTGGCTACGAGCAGTACTTC. Its protein product is CASTGQATGYEQYF. The chain couples TRBV2 to TRBJ2-7, with 8 bases fitting TRBD1. CDR3 length: 14 residues. Germline V CDR1 and CDR2: SNHLY, FYNNEI. The V and J ends lost 7 bases and 3 bases, in that order; junction bases with no gene match: 8.

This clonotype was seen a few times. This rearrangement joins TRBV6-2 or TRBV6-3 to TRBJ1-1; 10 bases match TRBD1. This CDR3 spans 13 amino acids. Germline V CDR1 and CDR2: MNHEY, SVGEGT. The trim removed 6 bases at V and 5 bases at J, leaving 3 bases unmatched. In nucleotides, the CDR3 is TGTGCCAGCAGGACAGGGGGCTGGACTGAAGCTTTCTTT. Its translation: CASRTGGWTEAFF.

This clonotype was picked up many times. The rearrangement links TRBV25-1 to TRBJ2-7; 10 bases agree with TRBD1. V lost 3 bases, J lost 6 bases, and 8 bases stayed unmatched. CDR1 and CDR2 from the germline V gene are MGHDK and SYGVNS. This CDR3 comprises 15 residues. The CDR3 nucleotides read TGTGCCAGCAGTGACCCACCGGGACAGGGGACCGAGCAGTACTTC. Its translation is CASSDPPGQGTEQYF.

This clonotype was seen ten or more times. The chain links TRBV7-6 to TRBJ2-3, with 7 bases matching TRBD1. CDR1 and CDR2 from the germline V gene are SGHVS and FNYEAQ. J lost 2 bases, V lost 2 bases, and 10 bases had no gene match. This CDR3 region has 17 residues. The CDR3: CASSLSYPGQFTDTQYF. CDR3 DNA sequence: TGTGCCAGCAGCTTATCCTATCCGGGACAGTTCACAGATACGCAGTATTTT.

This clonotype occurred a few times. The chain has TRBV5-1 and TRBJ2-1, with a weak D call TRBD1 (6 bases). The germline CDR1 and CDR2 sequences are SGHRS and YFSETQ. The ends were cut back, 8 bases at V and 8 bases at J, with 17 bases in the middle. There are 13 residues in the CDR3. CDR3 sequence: CASTKGWGHEQFF. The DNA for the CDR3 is TGCGCCAGTACAAAGGGCTGGGGGCATGAGCAGTTCTTC.